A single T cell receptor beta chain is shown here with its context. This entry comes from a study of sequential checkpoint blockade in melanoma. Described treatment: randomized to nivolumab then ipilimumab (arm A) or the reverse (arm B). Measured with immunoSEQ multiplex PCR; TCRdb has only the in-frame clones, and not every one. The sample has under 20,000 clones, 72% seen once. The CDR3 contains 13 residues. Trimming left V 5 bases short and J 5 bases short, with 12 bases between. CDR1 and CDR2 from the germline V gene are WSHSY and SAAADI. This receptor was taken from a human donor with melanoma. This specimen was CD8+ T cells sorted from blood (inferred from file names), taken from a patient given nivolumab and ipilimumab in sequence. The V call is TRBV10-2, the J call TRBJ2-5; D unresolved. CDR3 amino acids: CASSFQATETQYF. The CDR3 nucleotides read TGCGCCAGCAGTTTCCAGGCTACCGAGACCCAGTACTTC.